This T cell receptor (beta chain) is from a study of T cells in Graves' hyperthyroidism and ophthalmopathy. General study results and limits: Most clonotypes expanded in the thyroid (above 0.001) were also present in blood.

CDR1 is ENHRY, CDR2 SYGVKD, per germline. The trim removed 4 bases at V and 1 base at J, leaving 0 bases unmatched. This CDR3 is 14 amino acids long. TCR beta CDR3 regions were amplified from RNA. TCR CDR3 regions were first amplified by RT-PCR with HTBI primers. In TCRdb, the multiplex PCR reads were re-called with MiXCR into one record per CDR3 protein. The data contain nearly 750,000 distinct CDR3 sequences, about 35% of them singletons. This clonotype appeared a few times. As yet, its antigen is unknown. The genes are TRBV10-3 and TRBJ2-3, with TRBD1 identical over 9 bases. The specimen sequenced was blood. The sequence was obtained from a woman in her thirties or forties with Graves' hyperthyroidism. The CDR3 here is CAISGDRGTDTQYF. Written as DNA, the CDR3 is TGTGCCATCAGTGGGGACAGGGGCACAGATACGCAGTATTTT.